One sample yielded the 10 T cell receptor beta chains listed below, sequenced in a study of blood T cell repertoires in COVID-19. Some clones are missing from TCRdb's copy, which holds only in-frame ones; the method was immunoSEQ multiplex PCR. Altogether over 120,000 clones are present, approximately 80% being singletons, with the ten largest covering approximately 5%. The sequencing sample was made of peripheral blood. These receptors all come from a woman older than 75 with active or convalescent COVID-19.

The V gene is TRBV15, the J gene TRBJ2-1; D possibly corresponds to TRBD1 (5 bases). V was clipped by 0 bases and J by 9 bases, with 12 bases between them. This CDR3 spans 14 amino acids. Germline assignment: CDR1 LNHNV and CDR2 YYDKDF (reference sequence). As DNA, the CDR3 is TGTGCCACCAGCAGAGACTCGCAGGGTACTGAGCAGTTCTTC. Its translation is CATSRDSQGTEQFF.

This clone was counted many times. This sequence joins TRBV7-9 and TRBJ2-7; weak D call: TRBD2 (5 bases). Germline assignment: CDR1 SEHNR and CDR2 FQNEAQ (reference sequence). The CDR3 runs 14 residues. V dropped 7 bases and J dropped 0 bases, with 13 bases sitting between them. The chain's CDR3 is CASKLSGSSYEQYF. CDR3 nucleotide sequence: TGTGCCAGCAAGCTAAGCGGAAGCTCCTACGAGCAGTACTTC. Full variable domain (remainder filled in from reference TRBV7-9 and TRBJ2-7): DTGVSQNPRHKITKRGQNVTFRCDPISEHNRLYWYRQTLGQGPEFLTYFQNEAQLEKSRLLSDRFSAERPKGSFSTLEIQRTEQGDSAMYLCASKLSGSSYEQYFGPGTRLTVT.

The rearrangement joins TRBV7-6 to TRBJ1-3; no clear D gene. Germline V gene data show CDR1 as SGHVS and CDR2 as FNYEAQ. This CDR3 is 15 amino acids long. V was pared by 1 base and J by 0 bases, with 7 bases between. DNA for the CDR3: TGTGCCAGCAGCTTAGTAGTCAACTCTGGAAACACCATATATTTT. Translated: CASSLVVNSGNTIYF.

V gene TRBV11-3 combines with J gene TRBJ2-2; 12 bases fit TRBD2. CDR1 and CDR2 from the germline V gene are SGHNT and YENEEA. The CDR3 totals 18 residues. After removal of 1 base from V and 0 bases from J, the junction contained 3 bases not matched to a gene. CDR3 in amino acids: CASSLASGGAANTGELFF. CDR3 coding DNA: TGTGCCAGCAGCTTAGCTAGCGGGGGGGCCGCGAACACCGGGGAGCTGTTTTTT.

The chain joins TRBV18 to TRBJ2-2, with a tentative D call TRBD1 (6 bases). This CDR3 contains 15 residues. Trimming took 6 bases from V and 6 from J, leaving 17 bases between them. CDR1 and CDR2 (germline): KGHSH, LQKENI. The CDR3: CASSQQGGHAGELFF. DNA for the CDR3: TGTGCCAGCTCGCAACAGGGCGGTCACGCCGGGGAGCTGTTTTTT.

CDR3 DNA sequence: TGTGCCAGCACTGACAGGGGGTCTGGACAGCCCCAGCATTTT. It specifies CASTDRGSGQPQHF. V usage is TRBV28 and J usage is TRBJ1-5; TRBD1 matches at 9 bases. This CDR3 has 14 residues. Trimming cost V 7 bases and J 7 bases; bases outside gene matches: 8. Germline values: CDR1 MDHEN, CDR2 SYDVKM.

The chain employs TRBV7-2 and TRBJ1-5, with no clear D. This CDR3 has 15 residues. V was trimmed by 1 base and J by 0 bases, leaving 7 bases between them. The germline V gene has CDR1 SGHTA and CDR2 FQGNSA. The CDR3 is CASSLDGSSNQPQHF. The CDR3 DNA follows: TGTGCCAGCAGCTTAGATGGGAGTAGCAATCAGCCCCAGCATTTT.

The chain uses TRBV19 and TRBJ1-1; 7 bases are shared with TRBD1. Germline CDR1 is LNHDA and CDR2 is SQIVND (reference sequence). The CDR3 consists of 15 residues. V lost 9 bases, J lost 0 bases, and 10 bases stayed unmatched. The CDR3 sequence is CASRQGDLMNTEAFF. CDR3 in DNA: TGTGCCAGCCGACAGGGAGATCTCATGAACACTGAAGCTTTCTTT.

This clone was recorded a few times. The chain uses TRBV3-1 (or the pseudogene TRBV3-2) and TRBJ1-1; TRBD1 might be the D (5 bases). The CDR3 has 12 amino acids. V dropped 3 bases and J dropped 8 bases, with 10 bases sitting between them. The germline V gene encodes CDR1 LGHDT and CDR2 YNNKEL (reference sequence). The CDR3: CASSQPNREAFF. In nucleotides, the CDR3 is TGTGCCAGCAGCCAGCCGAACAGGGAAGCTTTCTTT.

This chain links TRBV27 with TRBJ2-3; no clear D gene. This CDR3 is 13 amino acids long. The germline CDR1 and CDR2 sequences are MNHEY and SMNVEV (reference sequence). Trimming pared 8 bases from V and 3 bases from J, leaving 12 bases between. CDR3 sequence: CASVESGTDTQYF. The CDR3 DNA sequence: TGTGCCAGCGTTGAGTCCGGGACAGATACGCAGTATTTT.